The clone carrying this T cell receptor (beta chain) was found many times. Its antigen is not identified. This sample stems from a study of T-cell reconstitution after alpha-beta-depleted transplantation in children. V was clipped by 6 bases and J by 4 bases, with 11 bases between them. Germline V gene data show CDR1 as SGHAT and CDR2 as FQNNGV. The CDR3 has 13 residues. The TCRbeta library incorporated unique molecular identifiers. A single record per CDR3 protein comes from TCRdb applying MiXCR to the PCR reads. The table includes hundreds of thousands of distinct CDR3 sequences, around 12% detected once. General observations from the study: Hyperexpanded clones declined; after one year, newly produced T cells mostly supplied diversity. Approximately two months post-transplant, alpha-beta T cells reportedly originated from several hundred expanded graft clones. Surviving thymic progenitors and recipient T cells were the source of high TCRbeta diversity at day 60 in some patients.

The receptor comes from a girl aged 2 to 9 with congenital amegakaryocytic thrombocytopenia, due to receive a stem cell transplant. The chain combines TRBV11-2 with TRBJ2-3, with D perhaps TRBD2 (5 bases). The sequenced sample was PBMCs, obtained before TCRalphabeta/CD19-depleted stem cell transplant. The CDR3 coding sequence is TGTGCCAGCAGGACGGGGAGCCCAGATACGCAGTATTTT. It translates to CASRTGSPDTQYF.